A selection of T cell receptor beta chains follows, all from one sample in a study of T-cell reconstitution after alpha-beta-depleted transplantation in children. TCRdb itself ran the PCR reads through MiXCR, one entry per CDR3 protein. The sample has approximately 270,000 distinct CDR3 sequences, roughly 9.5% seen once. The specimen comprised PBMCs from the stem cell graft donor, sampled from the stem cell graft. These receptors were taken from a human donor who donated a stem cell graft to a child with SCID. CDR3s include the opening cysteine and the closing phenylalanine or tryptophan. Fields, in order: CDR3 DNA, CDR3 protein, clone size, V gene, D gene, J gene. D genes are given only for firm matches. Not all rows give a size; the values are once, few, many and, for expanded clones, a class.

CDR3nt: TGTGCCAGCAGCAGCCTGGACAGGGTCATCTCTGGGGCCAACGTCCTGACTTTC
CDR3aa: CASSSLDRVISGANVLTF
abundance: once
v_gene: TRBV3-1
d_gene: TRBD1
j_gene: TRBJ2-6

CDR3nt: TGTGCCAGCAGCCTCGGGACTAGCGGGGCTTCAGATACGCAGTATTTT
CDR3aa: CASSLGTSGASDTQYF
abundance: -
v_gene: TRBV11-2
d_gene: TRBD2
j_gene: TRBJ2-3

CDR3nt: TGTGCCAGCAGCCAAGATAGGACCGGGGAGCTGTTTTTT
CDR3aa: CASSQDRTGELFF
abundance: few
v_gene: TRBV3-1
d_gene: -
j_gene: TRBJ2-2

CDR3nt: TGCGCCAGCAGCGGACAGGGGGTTCAGACCGGGGAGCTGTTTTTT
CDR3aa: CASSGQGVQTGELFF
abundance: -
v_gene: TRBV5-1
d_gene: TRBD1
j_gene: TRBJ2-2

CDR3nt: TGCAGTGCTAGGAGTAGCGGGGGGGCGAATACGCAGTATTTT
CDR3aa: CSARSSGGANTQYF
abundance: -
v_gene: TRBV20-1
d_gene: TRBD2
j_gene: TRBJ2-3

CDR3nt: TGCGCCAGCAGCTTTGGAGATCAAGAGACCCAGTACTTC
CDR3aa: CASSFGDQETQYF
abundance: -
v_gene: TRBV5-1
d_gene: -
j_gene: TRBJ2-5

CDR3nt: TGCGCCAGCAGCCCTGTTCCGGGGGGCGCGTCCTACGAGCAGTACTTC
CDR3aa: CASSPVPGGASYEQYF
abundance: few
v_gene: TRBV5-1
d_gene: -
j_gene: TRBJ2-7

CDR3nt: TGTGCCAGCACCCTGGGACAGGGTAACACCGGGGAGCTGTTTTTT
CDR3aa: CASTLGQGNTGELFF
abundance: few
v_gene: TRBV6-1
d_gene: TRBD1
j_gene: TRBJ2-2

CDR3nt: TGTGCCATCAGTGAGTCGAGAGAGACCCAGTACTTC
CDR3aa: CAISESRETQYF
abundance: many
v_gene: TRBV10-3
d_gene: -
j_gene: TRBJ2-5

CDR3nt: TGTGCCTCCATAGGACAGGGCACTGAAGCTTTCTTT
CDR3aa: CASIGQGTEAFF
abundance: many
v_gene: TRBV10-3
d_gene: TRBD1
j_gene: TRBJ1-1

CDR3nt: TGCGCCAGCAGTAAGCCCAGCGCCTATGGCTACACCTTC
CDR3aa: CASSKPSAYGYTF
abundance: few
v_gene: TRBV5-1
d_gene: -
j_gene: TRBJ1-2

CDR3nt: TGTGCCAGCAGTGAAATCCGGCGGGAGACCCAGTACTTC
CDR3aa: CASSEIRRETQYF
abundance: few
v_gene: TRBV25-1
d_gene: -
j_gene: TRBJ2-5

CDR3nt: TGCAGTGCTAGAGATCCTCTAGCGGGGGAAGAGACCCAGTACTTC
CDR3aa: CSARDPLAGEETQYF
abundance: many
v_gene: TRBV20-1
d_gene: TRBD2
j_gene: TRBJ2-5

CDR3nt: TGCAGCGAGGGACTAGCGGGGGGGCCTTCGGGTTTT
CDR3aa: CSEGLAGGPSGF
abundance: few
v_gene: TRBV29-1
d_gene: TRBD2
j_gene: TRBJ2-3

CDR3nt: TGCGCCAGCACCAGACTAGCGGGGACCACAGATACGCAGTATTTT
CDR3aa: CASTRLAGTTDTQYF
abundance: many
v_gene: TRBV5-1
d_gene: TRBD2
j_gene: TRBJ2-3

CDR3nt: TGTGCCAGCAGCTTAGCGGGGAACAGGTACACAGATACGCAGTATTTT
CDR3aa: CASSLAGNRYTDTQYF
abundance: -
v_gene: TRBV7-9
d_gene: -
j_gene: TRBJ2-3

CDR3nt: TGTGCCAGCAGTTATGGGACAAGGGGGGACACTGAAGCTTTCTTT
CDR3aa: CASSYGTRGDTEAFF
abundance: -
v_gene: TRBV12-3/TRBV12-4
d_gene: -
j_gene: TRBJ1-1

CDR3nt: TGCAGTGCTAGACCTAGCGGGGGGAGGAGTGAGCAGTTCTTC
CDR3aa: CSARPSGGRSEQFF
abundance: few
v_gene: TRBV20-1
d_gene: TRBD2
j_gene: TRBJ2-1

CDR3nt: TGTGCCAGCAGCACACAGGGGGCCGCCTACGAGCAGTACTTC
CDR3aa: CASSTQGAAYEQYF
abundance: -
v_gene: TRBV9
d_gene: TRBD1
j_gene: TRBJ2-7

CDR3nt: TGTGCCAGCAGTTTAGTACCGGGGCGGTTAGACACTGAAGCTTTCTTT
CDR3aa: CASSLVPGRLDTEAFF
abundance: few
v_gene: TRBV12-3/TRBV12-4
d_gene: -
j_gene: TRBJ1-1

CDR3nt: TGTGCCAGCAGTTCAAGAGGGACAGGGTTCGGCGAGCAGTACTTC
CDR3aa: CASSSRGTGFGEQYF
abundance: few
v_gene: TRBV12-3/TRBV12-4
d_gene: TRBD1
j_gene: TRBJ2-7

CDR3nt: TGCGCCAGCAGCGCGGGTGGGACAGCAATACAAGAGACCCAGTACTTC
CDR3aa: CASSAGGTAIQETQYF
abundance: -
v_gene: TRBV5-1
d_gene: TRBD1
j_gene: TRBJ2-5